A single T cell receptor (beta chain) is shown here with its context. Its antigen has not been determined. No qualities accompany the bases; no much larger clone lies one base away. Trimming removed 0 bases from V and 2 bases from J; the gene matches leave 5 bases unexplained. The CDR3 covers 16 residues, taking in both the cysteine and the phenylalanine. Here the CDR3 DNA is all that survives: 48 bases in frame from base 1. CDR1 and CDR2 are read off the germline V gene as SGDLS and YYNGEE. Collaborating institutions collected whole blood in K2EDTA tubes following their own protocols. Collaborator samples were shipped for TCRbeta analysis as frozen whole blood, isolated PBMCs, or DNA extracted from either sample type. This sample is drawn from a study of blood T cell repertoires in COVID-19 (TCRdb year 2020). About the full investigation: The collaborator samples originated in the United States, Italy and Spain and spanned the acute and convalescent phases of COVID-19. Where HLA class I and class II types were available, the types were taken from metadata supplied by the sample provider, not from assay-based typing. The dataset comprised deeply sampled blood TCRbeta repertoires from subjects exposed to, actively infected with, or recovered from COVID-19. A de-identified subject ID, COVID-19 status, age in years and sex were almost always included in the sample metadata. The prospective study material was composed of cDNA or gDNA derived from T cells, B-cell-depleted T cells, or PBMCs. The samples were drawn from the first 160 participants of the ongoing ImmuneRACE study and from over a thousand subjects provided by 6 global collaborators. A freely available public database, intended as a resource for researchers studying the immune response to SARS-CoV-2, is where the repertoires were released.

Beyond this particular receptor, the publication reports: How much clinical and demographic metadata was included differed by source and by participant, and the metadata was provided uncurated.

TCRbeta CDR3 regions were amplified from genomic DNA by means of the immunoSEQ Assay, a bias-controlled multiplex PCR. As for the original processing: Nucleated cell counts per sample were estimated from amplification of reference gene primers within the assay. Sequence reads were collapsed and filtered to measure the absolute abundance of every unique TCRbeta CDR3 rearrangement. For each sample, productive Simpson clonality was calculated as the square root of Simpson's diversity index across productive rearrangements. The clones in this table, taken by TCRdb from immuneACCESS, are in-frame only. Not every clone is retained; where verified, under half of the shortfall comes from an unresolved V gene, and the cause of the rest is unknown. That table gives V, J and clone size, and the DNA gave D and trimming. The sample table records about 97,000 clones; more than 75% of these occur just once. The top ten clones comprise around 10% of the sample.

The V gene is TRBV9 and the J gene is TRBJ2-3, with TRBD2 identical over 8 junction bases. Sequenced: peripheral blood. The source of this sequence is a woman in her twenties or thirties with acute or convalescent COVID-19. CDR3 region: CASSVAAGELTDTQYF. The sequenced DNA is TGTGCCAGCAGCGTAGCAGCGGGGGAGCTCACAGATACGCAGTATTTT.